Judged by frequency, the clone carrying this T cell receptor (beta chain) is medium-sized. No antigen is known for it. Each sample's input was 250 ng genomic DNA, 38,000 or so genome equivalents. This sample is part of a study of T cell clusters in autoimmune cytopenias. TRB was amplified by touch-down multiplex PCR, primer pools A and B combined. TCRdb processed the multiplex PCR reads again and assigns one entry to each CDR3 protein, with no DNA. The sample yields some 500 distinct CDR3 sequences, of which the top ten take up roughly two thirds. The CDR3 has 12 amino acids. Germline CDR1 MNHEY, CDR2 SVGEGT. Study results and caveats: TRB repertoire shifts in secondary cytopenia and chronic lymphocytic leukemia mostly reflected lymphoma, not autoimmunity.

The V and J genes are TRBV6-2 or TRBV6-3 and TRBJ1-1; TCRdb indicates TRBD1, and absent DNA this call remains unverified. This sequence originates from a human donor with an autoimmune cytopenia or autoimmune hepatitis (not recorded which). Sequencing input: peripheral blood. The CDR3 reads CASREDRGEAFF.